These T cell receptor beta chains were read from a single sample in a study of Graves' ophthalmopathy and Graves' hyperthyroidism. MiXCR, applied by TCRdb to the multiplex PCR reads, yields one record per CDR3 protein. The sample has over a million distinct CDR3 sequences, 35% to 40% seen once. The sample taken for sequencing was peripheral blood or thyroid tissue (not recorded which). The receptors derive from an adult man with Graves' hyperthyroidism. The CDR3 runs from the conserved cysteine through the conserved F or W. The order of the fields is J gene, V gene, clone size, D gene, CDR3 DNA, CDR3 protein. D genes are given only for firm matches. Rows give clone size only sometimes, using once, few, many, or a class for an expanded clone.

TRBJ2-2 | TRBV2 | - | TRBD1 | TGTGCCAGCACCGGACAGGGCGAGGGATCGACCGGGGAGCTGTTTTTT | CASTGQGEGSTGELFF
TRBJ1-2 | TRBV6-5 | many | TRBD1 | TGTGCCAGCAGTCCAACGACAGGGCCTAACTATGGCTACACCTTC | CASSPTTGPNYGYTF
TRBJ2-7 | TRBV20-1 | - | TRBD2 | TGCAGTGCTAGTTTACGGGGGGATAACTACGGGCAGTACTTC | CSASLRGDNYGQYF
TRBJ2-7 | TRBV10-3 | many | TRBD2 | TGTGCCATCAGTGGCTCTTCGGGACTAACGAGCGGGAGCTCCTACGAGCAGTACTTC | CAISGSSGLTSGSSYEQYF
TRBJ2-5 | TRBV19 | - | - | TGTGCCAGGACGAGGGGTCCCCTTGAGGAGACCCAGTACTTC | CARTRGPLEETQYF
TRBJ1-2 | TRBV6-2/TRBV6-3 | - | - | TGTGCCAGCAGTTACTCGAGCGGAAGAAGAAACTATGGCTACACCTTC | CASSYSSGRRNYGYTF
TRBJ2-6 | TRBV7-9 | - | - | TGTGCCAGCAGCGCAGAGGGGTCTGGGGCCAACGTCCTGACTTTC | CASSAEGSGANVLTF
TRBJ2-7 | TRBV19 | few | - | TGTGCCAGTAGTTCCCGCTGGTCGGTGGGCCGTTCCTCCTACGAGCAGTACTTC | CASSSRWSVGRSSYEQYF
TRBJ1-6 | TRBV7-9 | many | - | TGTGCCAGCAGCTTAGCACCGGGCTCACCCCTCCACTTT | CASSLAPGSPLHF
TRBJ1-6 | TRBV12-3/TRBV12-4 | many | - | TGTGCCAGCAGTTTATGGGGTAGGAATTCACCCCTCCACTTT | CASSLWGRNSPLHF
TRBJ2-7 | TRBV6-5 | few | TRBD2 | TGTGCCAGCAGTTACGAGAGCGGGAGGGCCTTCTACGAGCAGTACTTC | CASSYESGRAFYEQYF
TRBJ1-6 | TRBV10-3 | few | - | TGTGCCATCAGTGTGTCACTTGGGGGTTCACCCCTCCACTTT | CAISVSLGGSPLHF
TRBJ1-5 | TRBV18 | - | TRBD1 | TGTGCCAGCTCACCCGCGACAGGGGGCGGCAATCAGCCCCAGCATTTT | CASSPATGGGNQPQHF
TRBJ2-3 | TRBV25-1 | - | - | TGTGCCAGCAGTGAATTTGTAGGCCCGCAGTATTTT | CASSEFVGPQYF
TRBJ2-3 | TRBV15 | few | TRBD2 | TGTGCCACCAGCAGAATAGCGGGGCTCACAGATACGCAGTATTTT | CATSRIAGLTDTQYF
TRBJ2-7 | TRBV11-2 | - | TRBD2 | TGTGCCAGCAGGACGGGACGTAGCGGGGGCTCCGGGCAGTACTTC | CASRTGRSGGSGQYF
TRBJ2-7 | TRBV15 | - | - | TGTGCCACCAGCAGCTTGGAGGCGGGTCGCAACTACGAGCAGTACTTC | CATSSLEAGRNYEQYF
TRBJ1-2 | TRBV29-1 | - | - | TGCAGACGCTACTATGGCTACACCTTC | CRRYYGYTF
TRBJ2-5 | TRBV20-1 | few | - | TGCAGTGCTAAGATTTCAGTTAACAGACAAGAGACCCAGTACTTC | CSAKISVNRQETQYF
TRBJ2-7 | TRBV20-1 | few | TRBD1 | TGCAGTGCTGCGCGGGCGGGACAGGGTGTGTGGGAGCAGTACTTC | CSAARAGQGVWEQYF
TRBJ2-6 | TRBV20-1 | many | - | TGCAGTGCTAGCGAAAGGGGGTCTGGGGCCAACGTCCTGACTTTC | CSASERGSGANVLTF
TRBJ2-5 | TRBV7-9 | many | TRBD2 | TGTGCCAGCAGCCCCCGACTAGCGGGGGGGGAGACCCAGTACTTC | CASSPRLAGGETQYF
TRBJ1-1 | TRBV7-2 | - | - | TGCGCCAGCAGCCCGGCCGGGGCGGGCATGGTTGAAGCTTTCTTT | CASSPAGAGMVEAFF
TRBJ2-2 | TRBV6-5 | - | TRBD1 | TGTGCCAGCAGTTACTCGACAGGGGGAAGAACCGGGGAGCTGTTTTTT | CASSYSTGGRTGELFF
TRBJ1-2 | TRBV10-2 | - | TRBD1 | TGCGCCAGCAGTGCCCAGCGCTTGAGACAGGGGCTGAATGGCTACACCTTC | CASSAQRLRQGLNGYTF
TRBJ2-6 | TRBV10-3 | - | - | TGTGCCATCATTGCGACAGGTTACTCTGGGGCCAACGTCCTGACTTTC | CAIIATGYSGANVLTF
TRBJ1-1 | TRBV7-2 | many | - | TGTGCCAGCAGCTTAACTAGAGACACTGAAGCTTTCTTT | CASSLTRDTEAFF
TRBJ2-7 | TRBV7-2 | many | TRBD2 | TGTGCCAGCAGCTTAGGAGGGACTAGCGTCTACGAGCAGTACTTC | CASSLGGTSVYEQYF
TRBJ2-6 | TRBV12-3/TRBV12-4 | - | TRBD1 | TGTGCCAGCAGCGACTCGGACAGGGAATACTCTGGGGCCAACGTCCTGACTTTC | CASSDSDREYSGANVLTF
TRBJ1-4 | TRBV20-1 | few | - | TGCAGTGCTAGAGGGGGCAGTGCAACTAATGAAAAACTGTTTTTT | CSARGGSATNEKLFF
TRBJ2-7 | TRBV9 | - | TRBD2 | TGTGCCAGCAGCCCCGTAGGACTAGCGGGGTTCGAGCAGTACTTC | CASSPVGLAGFEQYF
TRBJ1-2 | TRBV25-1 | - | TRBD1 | TGTGCCTGCAGTGCTGCTCGGGACAGGGGAGCCTATGGCTACACCTTC | CACSAARDRGAYGYTF
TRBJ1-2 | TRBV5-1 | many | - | TGCGCCAGCAGCTTGGAAGGCCTGGCGGACTATGGCTACACCTTC | CASSLEGLADYGYTF
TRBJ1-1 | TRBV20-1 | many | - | TGCAGTGCTAGAGACAGTCAGTCAGGGACTGAAGCTTTCTTT | CSARDSQSGTEAFF
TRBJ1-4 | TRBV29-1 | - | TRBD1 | TGCAGCGTAAAGGGGACAGATAATGAAAAACTGTTTTTT | CSVKGTDNEKLFF
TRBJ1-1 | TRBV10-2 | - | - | TGCGCCAGCAGTGAGGCCAGGATGAACACTGAAGCTTTCTTT | CASSEARMNTEAFF
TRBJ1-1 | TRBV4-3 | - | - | TGCGCCAGCAGCCAGGGAGGTACGGGAGCTTTCTTT | CASSQGGTGAFF
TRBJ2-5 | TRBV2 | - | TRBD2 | TGTGCCAGCAGCGGACTAGCGGGGGGGCTATCAGAGACCCAGTACTTC | CASSGLAGGLSETQYF
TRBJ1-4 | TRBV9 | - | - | TGTGCCAGCAGCGTAGCTACGGGAGAGCAGTTTTTT | CASSVATGEQFF
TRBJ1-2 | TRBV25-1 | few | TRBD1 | TGTGCCAGCAGCGTTGAAGGACAGGGTTACTATGGCTACACCTTC | CASSVEGQGYYGYTF
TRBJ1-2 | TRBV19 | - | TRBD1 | TGTGCCTGGAACCGGGACAGCACGAAAGGCTACACCTTC | CAWNRDSTKGYTF
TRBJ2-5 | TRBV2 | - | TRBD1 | TGTGCCAGCAGGGGAGCAGGGGGCTTGGAGACCCAGTACTTC | CASRGAGGLETQYF
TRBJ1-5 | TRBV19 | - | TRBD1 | TGTGCCAGTAGTATGACAGGGAAAAGGAATCAGCCCCAGCATTTT | CASSMTGKRNQPQHF
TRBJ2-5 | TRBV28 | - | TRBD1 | TGTGCCAGCAGCGGACAGGCCGTAAAAGAGACCCAGTACTTC | CASSGQAVKETQYF
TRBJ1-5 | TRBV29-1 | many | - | TGCAGCGTTGCGGAGACACTATTTCAGCCCCAGCATTTT | CSVAETLFQPQHF
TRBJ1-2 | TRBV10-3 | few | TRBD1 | TGTGCCATCAGGGGACAGGGGTACTATGGCTACACCTTC | CAIRGQGYYGYTF
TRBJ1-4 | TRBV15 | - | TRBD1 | TGTGCCACCAGCAGCTATGGACAGGGGGCGACTAATGAAAAACTGTTTTTT | CATSSYGQGATNEKLFF
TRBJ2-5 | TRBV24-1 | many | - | TGTGCCACCGGCGGTGAGGGCGGGGAAGAGACCCAGTACTTC | CATGGEGGEETQYF
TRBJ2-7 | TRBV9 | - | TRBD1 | TGTGCCAGCAGCGTAGCCGGGACAGGGGCCGACGAGCAGTACTTC | CASSVAGTGADEQYF